This is a list of T cell receptor beta chains from one sample in a study of blood T cell repertoires in COVID-19. Here immunoSEQ multiplex PCR was the method, and the copy in TCRdb shows in-frame clones only, minus some. The sample carries under 65,000 clones, 75% to 90% recorded once. Sequencing was done on a sample of peripheral blood. The source of these receptors is a man in his 60s with acute or convalescent COVID-19. The CDR3 runs from the conserved cysteine through the conserved F or W. The order of the fields is V gene, J gene, D gene, clone size, CDR3 protein, CDR3 DNA. D genes are given only for firm matches. The size of a clone is reported for some rows only, either as once, few or many, or as a class for expanded clones.

TRBV13	TRBJ2-3	TRBD2	.	CASSLVAGSDTQYF	TGTGCCAGCAGCTTAGTAGCGGGCTCAGATACGCAGTATTTT
TRBV11-3	TRBJ2-5	.	.	CASSENSGETQYF	TGTGCCAGCAGCGAGAATAGCGGAGAGACCCAGTACTTC
TRBV2	TRBJ1-5	TRBD1	.	CASSQTTGDGYQPQHF	TGTGCCAGCAGTCAAACGACAGGGGATGGTTATCAGCCCCAGCATTTT
TRBV10-2	TRBJ2-5	TRBD2	once	CASSEGTSGMKETQYF	TGCGCCAGCAGTGAGGGGACTAGCGGGATGAAAGAGACCCAGTACTTC
TRBV28	TRBJ1-4	.	.	CASSLFGQATNEKLFF	TGTGCCAGCAGTTTATTTGGTCAGGCAACTAATGAAAAACTGTTTTTT
TRBV7-2	TRBJ1-6	TRBD1	.	CASSFRGDNSPLHF	TGTGCCAGCAGCTTCAGGGGGGATAATTCACCCCTCCACTTT
TRBV19	TRBJ2-7	.	.	CASSMSRDEQYF	TGTGCCAGTAGTATGTCGAGGGACGAGCAGTACTTC
TRBV7-2	TRBJ1-1	.	.	CASSPLGGVVEAFF	TGTGCCAGCAGCCCCTTAGGGGGGGTGGTTGAAGCTTTCTTT
TRBV6-6	TRBJ2-1	.	.	CASSKAGSVNEQFF	TGTGCCAGCAGTAAGGCGGGCTCGGTGAATGAGCAGTTCTTC
TRBV7-2	TRBJ2-1	.	.	CASRQSIQTNEQFF	TGTGCCAGCAGGCAATCCATACAGACCAATGAGCAGTTCTTC
TRBV12-3/TRBV12-4	TRBJ2-3	.	.	CASSYTDTQYF	TGTGCCAGCAGCTACACAGATACGCAGTATTTT
TRBV11-2	TRBJ1-1	.	.	CASSLVAGNTEAFF	TGTGCCAGCAGCTTAGTGGCGGGGAACACTGAAGCTTTCTTT
TRBV28	TRBJ1-2	TRBD1	.	CASRWTGIDGYTF	TGTGCCAGCAGATGGACAGGGATTGATGGCTACACCTTC
TRBV15	TRBJ2-1	TRBD2	.	CAARPGLANNEQFF	TGTGCCGCAAGGCCGGGACTAGCGAACAATGAGCAGTTCTTC
TRBV3-1/TRBV3-2	TRBJ1-1	.	.	CASSQADRNTEAFF	TGTGCCAGCAGCCAAGCCGACAGGAACACTGAAGCTTTCTTT
TRBV28	TRBJ1-5	.	.	CASSLRSKVQPQHF	TGTGCCAGCAGCCTCAGGTCGAAAGTTCAGCCCCAGCATTTT
TRBV2	TRBJ1-2	.	few	CASSLSVGSHGYTF	TGTGCCAGCAGTTTGTCGGTCGGGAGCCATGGCTACACCTTC
TRBV2	TRBJ1-2	.	.	CASSVESNYGYTF	TGTGCCAGCAGTGTAGAGAGTAACTATGGCTACACCTTC
TRBV18	TRBJ2-3	.	.	CASSPIHNPDTQYF	TGTGCCAGCTCACCTATTCACAACCCAGATACGCAGTATTTT
TRBV29-1	TRBJ2-3	TRBD1	once	CSVGIGQVTDTQYF	TGCAGCGTTGGCATAGGACAGGTCACAGATACGCAGTATTTT
TRBV6-5	TRBJ1-5	.	.	CASSRTGLEQPQHF	TGTGCCAGCAGTCGAACAGGGTTAGAGCAGCCCCAGCATTTT
TRBV2	TRBJ2-7	TRBD1	.	CASSERGQGSYEQYF	TGTGCCAGCAGTGAAAGGGGACAGGGCTCCTACGAGCAGTACTTC
TRBV15	TRBJ1-5	.	.	CATSRDYGGINQPQHF	TGTGCCACCAGCAGAGACTACGGAGGGATAAATCAGCCCCAGCATTTT
TRBV12-3/TRBV12-4	TRBJ2-7	.	once	CASSFFGPYEQYF	TGTGCCAGCAGTTTTTTTGGCCCCTACGAGCAGTACTTC
TRBV2	TRBJ2-3	TRBD2	.	CASSEERGGTDTQYF	TGTGCCAGCAGTGAAGAGCGGGGGGGCACAGATACGCAGTATTTT
TRBV7-8	TRBJ2-3	.	.	CASSLVSQGGGTQYF	TGTGCCAGCAGCTTAGTGTCGCAGGGAGGGGGTACGCAGTATTTT
TRBV5-6	TRBJ1-2	TRBD1	.	CASSWDRESYGYTF	TGTGCCAGCAGCTGGGACAGAGAATCCTATGGCTACACCTTC
TRBV5-1	TRBJ2-2	.	.	CASNPGSGNTGELFF	TGCGCCAGCAACCCCGGGAGTGGGAACACCGGGGAGCTGTTTTTT
TRBV19	TRBJ1-1	.	.	CASSRLAGVLTEAFF	TGTGCCAGTAGTCGTTTGGCAGGGGTTTTGACTGAAGCTTTCTTT
TRBV29-1	TRBJ1-3	TRBD1	.	CSVVTGTGGNTIYF	TGCAGCGTTGTAACCGGGACAGGGGGAAACACCATATATTTT
TRBV5-5	TRBJ1-2	TRBD1	.	CASSLGDRGGDGYTF	TGTGCCAGCAGCTTGGGAGACAGGGGCGGGGATGGCTACACCTTC
TRBV12-3/TRBV12-4	TRBJ2-1	TRBD2	.	CASSGTRGTEQFF	TGTGCCAGCAGTGGGACTAGGGGGACTGAGCAGTTCTTC
TRBV12-2	TRBJ2-7	.	few	CASRHPGQIYEQYF	TGTGCAAGTCGCCACCCGGGACAAATCTACGAGCAGTACTTC
TRBV9	TRBJ2-3	TRBD2	.	CASSVEAGAITDTQYF	TGTGCCAGCAGCGTAGAAGCGGGGGCCATCACAGATACGCAGTATTTT
TRBV13	TRBJ2-7	TRBD1	.	CASSDRDRGFLYF	TGTGCCAGCAGCGACCGGGACAGGGGATTTTTGTACTTC
TRBV29-1	TRBJ2-2	TRBD2	once	CSVDPGLAGTGELFF	TGCAGCGTTGATCCTGGACTAGCGGGGACCGGGGAGCTGTTTTTT
TRBV27	TRBJ2-5	TRBD2	.	CASSLAHSPAGYGETQYF	TGTGCCAGCAGTTTAGCCCACTCGCCAGCGGGGTATGGGGAGACCCAGTACTTC
TRBV6-5	TRBJ2-7	.	.	CASSRGSLGSYEQYF	TGTGCCAGCAGTAGGGGATCCCTGGGGTCCTACGAGCAGTACTTC
TRBV19	TRBJ2-2	TRBD1	.	CASSKTGTGGTGELFF	TGTGCCAGTAGTAAAACCGGGACAGGGGGCACCGGGGAGCTGTTTTTT
TRBV28	TRBJ1-4	.	.	CASSLLDQSRVFF	TGTGCCAGCAGTTTGCTTGACCAATCCCGGGTGTTTTTT
TRBV21-1	TRBJ1-5	.	.	CASSKAPLLYSNQPQHF	TGTGCCAGCAGCAAAGCCCCGCTACTTTATAGCAATCAGCCCCAGCATTTT
TRBV19	TRBJ2-7	.	.	CASSAGPRLYEQYF	TGTGCCAGTAGTGCGGGACCGCGGCTCTACGAGCAGTACTTC
TRBV7-6	TRBJ2-3	.	.	CASSLGAATDTQYF	TGTGCCAGCAGCTTAGGGGCAGCTACAGATACGCAGTATTTT
TRBV4-1	TRBJ2-7	TRBD2	few	CASSQDVGREGLYEQYF	TGCGCCAGCAGCCAAGATGTGGGACGGGAGGGCCTCTACGAGCAGTACTTC
TRBV19	TRBJ1-2	.	.	CASTFQGNTAYGYTF	TGTGCCAGTACCTTCCAGGGTAATACGGCCTATGGCTACACCTTC
TRBV6-2/TRBV6-3	TRBJ1-2	.	few	CASSYSTPTQVIIYGYTF	TGTGCCAGCAGTTACTCGACCCCTACACAGGTGATAATCTATGGCTACACCTTC